The clone carrying this T cell receptor beta chain was counted a few times. This CDR3 has 15 amino acids. V trimming: 6 bases; J trimming: 4 bases; junction bases outside the gene matches: 6. TCRdb redid the calling of the 5' RACE reads with MiXCR, one entry per CDR3 protein. The sample has approximately 52,000 distinct CDR3 sequences, roughly 7.5% seen once. Stated time point: sample taken at primary tumor resection. From tumor, nontumor lung or frozen PBMC, whole RNA was taken unsorted for sequencing. This sample was included in a study of spatial heterogeneity in lung cancer. In the study overall: Beta-chain sequences consistently outnumbered alpha-chain sequences in detection. Mean representation of each unique TCR and UMI combination in the raw reads exceeded ten occurrences.

The receptor was isolated from a female donor with early-stage non-small cell lung cancer. J is TRBJ2-2 and V is TRBV12-3 or TRBV12-4; 9 bases match TRBD1. The source was PBMCs, collected at surgery. CDR3 DNA: TGTGCCAGCAGACCCGGGACAGGGACCACCGGGGAGCTGTTTTTT. This encodes CASRPGTGTTGELFF.